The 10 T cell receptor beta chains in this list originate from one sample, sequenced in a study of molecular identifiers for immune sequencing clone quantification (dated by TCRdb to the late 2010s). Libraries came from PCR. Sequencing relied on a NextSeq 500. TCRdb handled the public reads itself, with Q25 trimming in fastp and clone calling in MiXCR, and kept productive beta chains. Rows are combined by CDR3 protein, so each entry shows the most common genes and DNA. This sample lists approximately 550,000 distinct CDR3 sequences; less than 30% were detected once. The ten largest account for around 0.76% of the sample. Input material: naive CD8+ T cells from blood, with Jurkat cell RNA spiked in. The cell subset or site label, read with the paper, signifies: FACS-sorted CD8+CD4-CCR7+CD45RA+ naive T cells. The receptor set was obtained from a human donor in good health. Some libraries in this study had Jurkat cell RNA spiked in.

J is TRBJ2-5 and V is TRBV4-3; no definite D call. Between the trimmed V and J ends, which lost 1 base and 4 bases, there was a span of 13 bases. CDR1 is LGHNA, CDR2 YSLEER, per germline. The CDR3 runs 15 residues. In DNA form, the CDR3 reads TGCGCCAGCAGCCAAGCGGCGCGGCAGCTAGAGACCCAGTACTTC. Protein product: CASSQAARQLETQYF.

CDR3 sequence (DNA): TGTGCCAGCAGCTTATTGCCCGGTCTCAAGAACACTGAAGCTTTCTTT. This encodes CASSLLPGLKNTEAFF. This sequence joins TRBV7-9 and TRBJ1-1, with D hard to call. Trimming pared 2 bases from V and 1 base from J, leaving 14 bases between. The germline V gene has CDR1 SEHNR and CDR2 FQNEAQ (reference sequence). The CDR3 sequence is 16 residues long. Full variable domain (outside the CDR3, taken from reference TRBV7-9 and TRBJ1-1): DTGVSQNPRHKITKRGQNVTFRCDPISEHNRLYWYRQTLGQGPEFLTYFQNEAQLEKSRLLSDRFSAERPKGSFSTLEIQRTEQGDSAMYLCASSLLPGLKNTEAFFGQGTRLTVV.

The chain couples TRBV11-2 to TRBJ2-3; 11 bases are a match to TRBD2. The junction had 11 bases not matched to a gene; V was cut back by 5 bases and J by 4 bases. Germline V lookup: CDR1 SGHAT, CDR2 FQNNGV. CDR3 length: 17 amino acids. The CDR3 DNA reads TGTGCCAGCAGCCCAGGGGGTAGCGGGAGGGTGGCAGATACGCAGTATTTT. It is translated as CASSPGGSGRVADTQYF.

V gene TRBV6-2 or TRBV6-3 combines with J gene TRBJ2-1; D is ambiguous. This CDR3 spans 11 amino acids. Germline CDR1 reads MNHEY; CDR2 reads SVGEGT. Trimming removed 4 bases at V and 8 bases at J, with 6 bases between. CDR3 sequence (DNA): TGTGCCAGCAGTTTTCCGGATGAGCAGTTCTTC. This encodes CASSFPDEQFF.

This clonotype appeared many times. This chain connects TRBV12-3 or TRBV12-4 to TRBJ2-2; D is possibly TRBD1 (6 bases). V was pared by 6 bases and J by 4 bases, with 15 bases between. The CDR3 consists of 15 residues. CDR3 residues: CASSLTGPLTGELFF. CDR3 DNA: TGTGCCAGCAGCCTGACAGGTCCCCTCACCGGGGAGCTGTTTTTT.

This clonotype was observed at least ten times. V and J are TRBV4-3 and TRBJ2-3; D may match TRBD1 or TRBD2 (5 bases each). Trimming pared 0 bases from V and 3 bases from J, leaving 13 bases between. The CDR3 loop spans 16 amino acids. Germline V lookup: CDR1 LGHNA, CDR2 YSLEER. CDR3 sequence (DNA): TGCGCCAGCAGCCAAGATAGTGGGGGAGTGACAGATACGCAGTATTTT. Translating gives CASSQDSGGVTDTQYF.

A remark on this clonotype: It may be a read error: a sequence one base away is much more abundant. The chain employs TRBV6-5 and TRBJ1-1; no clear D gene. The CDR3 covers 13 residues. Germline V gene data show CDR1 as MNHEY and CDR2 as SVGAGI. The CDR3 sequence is CASSYSINTEAIF. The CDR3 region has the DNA TGTGCCAGCAGTTACTCGATTAACACTGAAGCTATCTTT.

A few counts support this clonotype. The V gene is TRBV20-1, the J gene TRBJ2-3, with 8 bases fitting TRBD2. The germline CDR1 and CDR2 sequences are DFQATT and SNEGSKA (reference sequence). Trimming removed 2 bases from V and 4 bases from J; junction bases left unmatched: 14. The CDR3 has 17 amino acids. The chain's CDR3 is CSARSVLAELGADTQYF. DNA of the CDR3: TGCAGTGCTAGATCGGTACTAGCGGAGCTCGGGGCAGATACGCAGTATTTT.

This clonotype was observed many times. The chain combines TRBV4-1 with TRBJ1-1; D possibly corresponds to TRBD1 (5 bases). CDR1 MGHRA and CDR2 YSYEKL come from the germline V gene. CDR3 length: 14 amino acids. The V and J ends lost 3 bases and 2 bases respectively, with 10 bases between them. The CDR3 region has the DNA TGCGCCAGCAGCCACTATCAGGGTAACACTGAAGCTTTCTTT. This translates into CASSHYQGNTEAFF.

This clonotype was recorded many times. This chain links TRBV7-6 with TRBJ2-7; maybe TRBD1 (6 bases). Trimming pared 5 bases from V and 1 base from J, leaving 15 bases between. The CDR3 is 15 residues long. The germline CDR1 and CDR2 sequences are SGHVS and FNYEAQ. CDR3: CASSPGHLGSYEQYF. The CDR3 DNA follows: TGTGCCAGCAGCCCGGGACATCTGGGGTCCTACGAGCAGTACTTC.